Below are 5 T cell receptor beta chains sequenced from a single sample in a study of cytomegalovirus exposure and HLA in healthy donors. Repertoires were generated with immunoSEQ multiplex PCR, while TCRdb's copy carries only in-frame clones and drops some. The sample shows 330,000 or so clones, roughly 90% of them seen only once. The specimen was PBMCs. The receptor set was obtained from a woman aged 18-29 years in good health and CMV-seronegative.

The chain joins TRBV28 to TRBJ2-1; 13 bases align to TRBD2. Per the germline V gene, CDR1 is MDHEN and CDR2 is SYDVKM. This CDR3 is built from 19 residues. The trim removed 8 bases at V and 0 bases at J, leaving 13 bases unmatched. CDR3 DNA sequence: TGTGCCAGCGGAAAACTAGCGGGAGGGAAAACCGCCTCCTACAATGAGCAGTTCTTC. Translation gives CASGKLAGGKTASYNEQFF.

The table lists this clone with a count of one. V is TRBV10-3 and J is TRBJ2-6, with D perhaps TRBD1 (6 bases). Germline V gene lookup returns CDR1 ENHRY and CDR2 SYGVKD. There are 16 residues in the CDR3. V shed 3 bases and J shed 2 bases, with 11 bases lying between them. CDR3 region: CAISDRGSTGANVLTF. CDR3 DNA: TGTGCCATCAGTGACAGGGGAAGCACTGGGGCCAACGTCCTGACTTTC.

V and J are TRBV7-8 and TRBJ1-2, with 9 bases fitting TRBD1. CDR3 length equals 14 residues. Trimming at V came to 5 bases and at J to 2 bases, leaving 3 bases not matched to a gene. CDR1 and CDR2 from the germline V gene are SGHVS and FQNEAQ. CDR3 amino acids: CASSLGQGNYGYTF. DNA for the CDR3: TGTGCCAGCAGCCTAGGACAGGGGAACTATGGCTACACCTTC.

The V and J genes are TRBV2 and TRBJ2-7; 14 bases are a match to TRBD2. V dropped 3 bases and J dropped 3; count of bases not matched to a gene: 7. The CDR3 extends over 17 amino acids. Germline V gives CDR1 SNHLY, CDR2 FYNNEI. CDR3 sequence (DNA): TGTGCCAGCAGTGAGACTAGCGGGAGGGTTGGGGACTACGAGCAGTACTTC. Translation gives CASSETSGRVGDYEQYF.

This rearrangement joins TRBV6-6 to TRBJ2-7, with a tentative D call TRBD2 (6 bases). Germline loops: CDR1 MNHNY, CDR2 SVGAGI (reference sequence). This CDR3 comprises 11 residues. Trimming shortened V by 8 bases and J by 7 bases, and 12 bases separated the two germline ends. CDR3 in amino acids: CASSLAGEQYF. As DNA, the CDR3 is TGTGCCAGCTCACTAGCTGGTGAGCAGTACTTC.